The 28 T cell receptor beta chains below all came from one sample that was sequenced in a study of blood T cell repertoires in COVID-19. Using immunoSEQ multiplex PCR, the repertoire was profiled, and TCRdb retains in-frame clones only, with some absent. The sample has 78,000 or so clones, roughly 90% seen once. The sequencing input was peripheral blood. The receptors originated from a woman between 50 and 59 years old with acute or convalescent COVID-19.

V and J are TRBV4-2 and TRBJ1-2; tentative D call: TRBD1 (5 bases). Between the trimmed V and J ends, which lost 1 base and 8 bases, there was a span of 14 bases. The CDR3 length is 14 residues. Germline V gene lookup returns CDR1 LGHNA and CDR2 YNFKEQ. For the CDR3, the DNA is TGTGCCAGCAGCCAAGTATCGGCAGGGCAAGGCTACACCTTC. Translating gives CASSQVSAGQGYTF.

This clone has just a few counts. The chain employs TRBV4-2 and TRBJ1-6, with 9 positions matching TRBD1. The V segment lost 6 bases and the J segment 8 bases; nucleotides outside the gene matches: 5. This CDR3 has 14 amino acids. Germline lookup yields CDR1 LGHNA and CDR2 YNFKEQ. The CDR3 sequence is CASSAGQGYSPLHF. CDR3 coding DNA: TGTGCCAGCAGTGCGGGACAGGGATATTCACCCCTCCACTTT.

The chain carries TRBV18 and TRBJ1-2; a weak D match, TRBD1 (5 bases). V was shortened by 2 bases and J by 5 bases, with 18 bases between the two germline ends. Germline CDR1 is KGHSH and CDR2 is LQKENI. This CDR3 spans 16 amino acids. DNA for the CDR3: TGTGCCAGCTCACCAGGGGTTGGGGCCGAGAGATATGGCTACACCTTC. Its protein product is CASSPGVGAERYGYTF.

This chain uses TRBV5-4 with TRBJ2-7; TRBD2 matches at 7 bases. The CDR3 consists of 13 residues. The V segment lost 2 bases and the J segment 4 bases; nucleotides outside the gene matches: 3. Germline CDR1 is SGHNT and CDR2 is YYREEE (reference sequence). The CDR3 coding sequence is TGTGCCAGCAGCTTCGCGGGAGTATACGAGCAGTACTTC. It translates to CASSFAGVYEQYF. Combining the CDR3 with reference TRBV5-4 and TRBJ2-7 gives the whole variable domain ETGVTQSPTHLIKTRGQQVTLRCSSQSGHNTVSWYQQALGQGPQFIFQYYREEENGRGNFPPRFSGLQFPNYSSELNVNALELDDSALYLCASSFAGVYEQYFGPGTRLTVT.

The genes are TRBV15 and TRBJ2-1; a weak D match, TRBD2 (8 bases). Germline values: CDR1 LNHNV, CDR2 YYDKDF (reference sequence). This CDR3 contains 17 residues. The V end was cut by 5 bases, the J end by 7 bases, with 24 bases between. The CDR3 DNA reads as TGTGCCACCAGCCCGGGGGGGGAATACAGGGGAGGAAATGAGCAGTTCTTC. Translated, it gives CATSPGGEYRGGNEQFF.

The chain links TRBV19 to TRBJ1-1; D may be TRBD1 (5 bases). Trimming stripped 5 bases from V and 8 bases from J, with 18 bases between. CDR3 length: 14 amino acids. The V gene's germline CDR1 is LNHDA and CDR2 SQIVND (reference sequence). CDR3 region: CASSVHGGLMEAFF. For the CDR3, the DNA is TGTGCCAGTAGTGTACACGGGGGACTGATGGAAGCTTTCTTT.

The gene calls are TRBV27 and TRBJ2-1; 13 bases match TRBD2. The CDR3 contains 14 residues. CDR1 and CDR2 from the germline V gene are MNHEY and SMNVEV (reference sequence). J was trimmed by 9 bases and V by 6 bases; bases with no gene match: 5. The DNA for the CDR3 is TGTGCCAGCAGACTAGCGGGAGGGCCTGTTGAGCAGTTCTTC. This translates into CASRLAGGPVEQFF.

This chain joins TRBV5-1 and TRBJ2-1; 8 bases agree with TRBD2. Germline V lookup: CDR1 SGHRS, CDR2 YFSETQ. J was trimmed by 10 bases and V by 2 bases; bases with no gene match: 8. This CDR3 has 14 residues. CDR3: CASSLTGGRHEQFF. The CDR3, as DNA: TGCGCCAGCAGCTTAACGGGGGGGCGTCACGAGCAGTTCTTC.

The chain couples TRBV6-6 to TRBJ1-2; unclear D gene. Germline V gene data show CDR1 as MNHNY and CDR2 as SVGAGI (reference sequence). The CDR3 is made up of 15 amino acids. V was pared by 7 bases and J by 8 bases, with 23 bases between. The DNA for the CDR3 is TGTGCCAGCAATGAGGTTGAGACTCTAAGGAGGGGCTACACCTTC. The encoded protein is CASNEVETLRRGYTF.

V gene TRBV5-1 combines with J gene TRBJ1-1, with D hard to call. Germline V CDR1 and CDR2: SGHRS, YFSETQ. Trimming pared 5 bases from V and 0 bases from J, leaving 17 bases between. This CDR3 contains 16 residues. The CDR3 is CASSSRSVGLNTEAFF. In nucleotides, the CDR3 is TGCGCCAGCAGTTCGAGATCCGTGGGCCTGAACACTGAAGCTTTCTTT.

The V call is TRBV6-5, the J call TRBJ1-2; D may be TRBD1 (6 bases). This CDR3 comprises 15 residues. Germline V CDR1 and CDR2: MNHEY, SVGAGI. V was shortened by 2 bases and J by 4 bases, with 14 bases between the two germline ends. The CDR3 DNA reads TGTGCCAGCAGTTACACTCCGGGGGGGGCCTATGGCTACACCTTC. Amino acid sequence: CASSYTPGGAYGYTF.

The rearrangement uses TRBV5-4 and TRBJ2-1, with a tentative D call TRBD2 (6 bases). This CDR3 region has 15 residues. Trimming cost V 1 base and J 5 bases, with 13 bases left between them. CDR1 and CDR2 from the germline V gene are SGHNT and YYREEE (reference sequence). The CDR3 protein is CASSLNRDFNNEQFF. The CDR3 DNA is TGTGCCAGCAGCTTGAACCGGGACTTTAACAATGAGCAGTTCTTC. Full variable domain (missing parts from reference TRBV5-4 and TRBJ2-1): ETGVTQSPTHLIKTRGQQVTLRCSSQSGHNTVSWYQQALGQGPQFIFQYYREEENGRGNFPPRFSGLQFPNYSSELNVNALELDDSALYLCASSLNRDFNNEQFFGPGTRLTVL.

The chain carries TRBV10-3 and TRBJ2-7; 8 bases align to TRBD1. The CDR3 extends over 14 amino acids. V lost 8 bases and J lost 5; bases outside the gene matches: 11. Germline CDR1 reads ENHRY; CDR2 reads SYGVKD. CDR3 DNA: TGTGCCATCTCAGGGTTTACAGGGGGGCACGAGCAGTACTTC. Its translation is CAISGFTGGHEQYF.

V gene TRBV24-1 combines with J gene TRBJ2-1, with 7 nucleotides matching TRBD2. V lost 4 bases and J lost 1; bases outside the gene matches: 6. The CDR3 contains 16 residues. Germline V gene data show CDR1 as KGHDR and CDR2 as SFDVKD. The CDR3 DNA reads TGTGCCACCAGTGAACGACTAGCTTCATCCTACAATGAGCAGTTCTTC. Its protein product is CATSERLASSYNEQFF.

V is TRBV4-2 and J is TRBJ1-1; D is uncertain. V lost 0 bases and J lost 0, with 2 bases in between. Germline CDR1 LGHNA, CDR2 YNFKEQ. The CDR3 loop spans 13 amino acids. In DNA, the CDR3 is TGTGCCAGCAGCCAAGACATGAACACTGAAGCTTTCTTT. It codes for CASSQDMNTEAFF.

CDR3 DNA sequence: TGTGCCAGCAGCCGGGGACTTCAAGAGACCCAGTACTTC. Translation: CASSRGLQETQYF. This chain connects TRBV3-1 (or the pseudogene TRBV3-2) to TRBJ2-5, with a weak D call TRBD2 (6 bases). Germline assignment: CDR1 LGHDT and CDR2 YNNKEL (reference sequence). Trimming cost V 4 bases and J 2 bases, with 8 bases left between them. The CDR3 is made up of 13 amino acids.

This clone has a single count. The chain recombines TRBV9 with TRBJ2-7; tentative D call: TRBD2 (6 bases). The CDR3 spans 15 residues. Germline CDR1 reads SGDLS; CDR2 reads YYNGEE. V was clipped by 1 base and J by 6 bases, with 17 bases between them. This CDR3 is CASSVTTGASSEQYF. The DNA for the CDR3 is TGTGCCAGCAGCGTAACAACGGGAGCATCGAGCGAGCAGTACTTC.

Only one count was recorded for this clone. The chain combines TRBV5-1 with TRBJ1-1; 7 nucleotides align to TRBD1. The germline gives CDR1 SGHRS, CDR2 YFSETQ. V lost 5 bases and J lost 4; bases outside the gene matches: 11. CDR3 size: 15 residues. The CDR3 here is CASRATGTAATEAFF. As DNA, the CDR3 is TGCGCCAGCAGGGCGACCGGGACAGCGGCCACTGAAGCTTTCTTT.

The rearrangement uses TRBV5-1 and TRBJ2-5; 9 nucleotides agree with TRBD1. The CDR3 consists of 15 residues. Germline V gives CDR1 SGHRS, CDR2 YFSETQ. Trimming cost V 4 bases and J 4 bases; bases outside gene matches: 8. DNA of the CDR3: TGCGCCAGCAGCGGACAGGGGCTCGGTGGAGAGACCCAGTACTTC. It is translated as CASSGQGLGGETQYF.

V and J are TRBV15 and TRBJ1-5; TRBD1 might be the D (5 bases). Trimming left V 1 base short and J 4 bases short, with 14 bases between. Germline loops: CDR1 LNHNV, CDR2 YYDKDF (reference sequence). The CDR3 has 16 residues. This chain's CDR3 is CATSRVLTGTNQPQHF. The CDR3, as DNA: TGTGCCACCAGCAGAGTATTAACAGGAACAAATCAGCCCCAGCATTTT.

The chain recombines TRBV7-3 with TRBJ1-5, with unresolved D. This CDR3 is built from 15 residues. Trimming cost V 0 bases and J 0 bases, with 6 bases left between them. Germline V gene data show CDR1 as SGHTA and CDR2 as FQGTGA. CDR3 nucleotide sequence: TGTGCCAGCAGCTTAACGCGGCTTAGCAATCAGCCCCAGCATTTT. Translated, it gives CASSLTRLSNQPQHF. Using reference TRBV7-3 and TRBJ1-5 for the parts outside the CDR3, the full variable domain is GAGVSQTPSNKVTEKGKYVELRCDPISGHTALYWYRQSLGQGPEFLIYFQGTGAADDSGLPNDRFFAVRPEGSVSTLKIQRTERGDSAVYLCASSLTRLSNQPQHFGDGTRLSIL.

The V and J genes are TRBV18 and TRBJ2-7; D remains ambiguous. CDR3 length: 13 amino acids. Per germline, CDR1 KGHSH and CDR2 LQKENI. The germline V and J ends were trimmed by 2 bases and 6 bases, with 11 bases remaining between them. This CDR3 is CASSPDSGGEQYF. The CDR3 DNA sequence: TGTGCCAGCTCACCAGACTCCGGTGGCGAGCAGTACTTC.

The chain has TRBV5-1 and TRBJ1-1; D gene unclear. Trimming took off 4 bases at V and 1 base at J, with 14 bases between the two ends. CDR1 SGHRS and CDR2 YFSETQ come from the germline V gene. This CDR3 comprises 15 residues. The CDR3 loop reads CASSHAFRGNTEAFF. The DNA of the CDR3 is TGCGCCAGCAGCCACGCCTTTCGGGGGAACACTGAAGCTTTCTTT.

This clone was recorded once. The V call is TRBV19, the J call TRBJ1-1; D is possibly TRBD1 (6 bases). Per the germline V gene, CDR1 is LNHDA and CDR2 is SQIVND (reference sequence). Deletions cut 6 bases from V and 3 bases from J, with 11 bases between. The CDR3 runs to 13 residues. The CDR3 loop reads CASSEQGYTEAFF. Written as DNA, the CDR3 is TGTGCCAGTAGCGAACAGGGCTACACTGAAGCTTTCTTT.

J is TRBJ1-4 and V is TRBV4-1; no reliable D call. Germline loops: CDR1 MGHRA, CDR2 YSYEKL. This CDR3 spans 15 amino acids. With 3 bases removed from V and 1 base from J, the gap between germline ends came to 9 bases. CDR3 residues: CASSQSILTNEKLFF. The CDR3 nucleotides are TGCGCCAGCAGCCAGTCCATACTAACTAATGAAAAACTGTTTTTT.

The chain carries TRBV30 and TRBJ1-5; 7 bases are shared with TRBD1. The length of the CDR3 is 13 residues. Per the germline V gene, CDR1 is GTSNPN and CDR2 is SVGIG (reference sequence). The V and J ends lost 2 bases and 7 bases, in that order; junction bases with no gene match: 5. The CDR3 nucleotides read TGTGCCTGGAGTAATGGAGGGGGCCAGCCCCAGCATTTT. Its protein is CAWSNGGGQPQHF.

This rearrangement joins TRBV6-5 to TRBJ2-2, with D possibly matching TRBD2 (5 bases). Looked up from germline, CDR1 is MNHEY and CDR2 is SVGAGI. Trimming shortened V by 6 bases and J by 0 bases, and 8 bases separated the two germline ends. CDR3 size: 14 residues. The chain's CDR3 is CASRSGTNTGELFF. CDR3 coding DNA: TGTGCCAGCAGGTCGGGGACGAACACCGGGGAGCTGTTTTTT.

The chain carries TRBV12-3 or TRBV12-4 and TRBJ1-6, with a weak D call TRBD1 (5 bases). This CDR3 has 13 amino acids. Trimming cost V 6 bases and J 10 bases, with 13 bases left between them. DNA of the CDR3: TGTGCCAGCAGCCCCTACCGGGGGTCACCCCTCCACTTT. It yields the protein CASSPYRGSPLHF.